This is a list of T cell receptor beta chains from one sample in a study of cytomegalovirus exposure and HLA in healthy donors. Libraries were prepared by immunoSEQ multiplex PCR; TCRdb keeps only in-frame clonotypes and omits some of them. This sample yields roughly 140,000 clones, of which 60% to 85% are seen a single time; less than 3.5% belongs to the top ten. What was sequenced was PBMCs. The source is a male donor in good health and CMV-seronegative. Both conserved end residues are trimmed from each CDR3. The order of the fields is J gene, V gene, CDR3 protein.

j_call: TRBJ1-1; v_call: TRBV5-5; cdr3_aa: ASSLVGRSTEAF
j_call: TRBJ2-7; v_call: TRBV7-9; cdr3_aa: ASSLTPGTARYEQY
j_call: TRBJ2-5; v_call: TRBV5-6; cdr3_aa: ASSFYSGYETQY
j_call: TRBJ2-7; v_call: TRBV12-5; cdr3_aa: ASGLVRTGPEVQY
j_call: TRBJ2-1; v_call: TRBV11-3; cdr3_aa: ASSLDTNEQF
j_call: TRBJ2-1; v_call: TRBV27; cdr3_aa: ASSPSGRSNEQF
j_call: TRBJ1-2; v_call: TRBV27; cdr3_aa: ASSLTGGINGYT
j_call: TRBJ2-2; v_call: TRBV15; cdr3_aa: ATRTRVTGELF
j_call: TRBJ2-7; v_call: TRBV27; cdr3_aa: ASSLYGTEYEQY
j_call: TRBJ1-2; v_call: TRBV30; cdr3_aa: AWSGDSSNYGYT
j_call: TRBJ1-1; v_call: TRBV7-9; cdr3_aa: ASSQGGVEAF
j_call: TRBJ2-7; v_call: TRBV5-5; cdr3_aa: ASSYTIRDRTYEQY
j_call: TRBJ2-5; v_call: TRBV7-2; cdr3_aa: ASSPSGLAGVQETQY
j_call: TRBJ2-7; v_call: TRBV18; cdr3_aa: ASSPPGQFSYEQY
j_call: TRBJ1-1; v_call: TRBV9; cdr3_aa: ASSVALGRGRDTEAF